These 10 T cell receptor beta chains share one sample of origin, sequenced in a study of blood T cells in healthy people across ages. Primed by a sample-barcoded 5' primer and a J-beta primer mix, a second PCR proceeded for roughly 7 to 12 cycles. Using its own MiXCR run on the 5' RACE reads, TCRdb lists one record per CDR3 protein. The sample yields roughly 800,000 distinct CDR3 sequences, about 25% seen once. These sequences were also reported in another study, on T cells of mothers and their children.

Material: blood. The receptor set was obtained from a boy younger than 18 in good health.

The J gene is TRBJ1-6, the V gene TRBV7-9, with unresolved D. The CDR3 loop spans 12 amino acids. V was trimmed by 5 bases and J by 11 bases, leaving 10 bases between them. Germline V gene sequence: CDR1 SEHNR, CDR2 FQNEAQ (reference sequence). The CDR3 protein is CASSPERTPLHF. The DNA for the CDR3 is TGTGCCAGCAGCCCTGAGAGGACACCCCTCCACTTT.

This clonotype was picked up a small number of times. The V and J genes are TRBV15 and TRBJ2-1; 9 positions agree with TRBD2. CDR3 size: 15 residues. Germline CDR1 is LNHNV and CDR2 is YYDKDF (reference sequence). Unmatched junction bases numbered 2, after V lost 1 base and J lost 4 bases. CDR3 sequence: CATSRGTSEYNEQFF. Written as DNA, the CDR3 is TGTGCCACCAGCAGAGGGACTAGCGAATACAATGAGCAGTTCTTC.

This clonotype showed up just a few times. The CDR3 DNA reads as TGTGCCAGCAGCGCGGCCTCCTACGAGCAGTACTTC. It is translated as CASSAASYEQYF. The V call is TRBV7-8, the J call TRBJ2-7; D unresolved. V shed 5 bases and J shed 0 bases, with 5 bases lying between them. The germline V gene has CDR1 SGHVS and CDR2 FQNEAQ. The CDR3 is made up of 12 amino acids.

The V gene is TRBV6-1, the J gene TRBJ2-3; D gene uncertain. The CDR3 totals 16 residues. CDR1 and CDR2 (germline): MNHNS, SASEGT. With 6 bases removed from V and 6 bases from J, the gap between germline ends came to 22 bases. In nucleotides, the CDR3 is TGTGCCAGCAGCTCCTACGACGGGTACCACACGGATACGCAGTATTTT. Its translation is CASSSYDGYHTDTQYF.

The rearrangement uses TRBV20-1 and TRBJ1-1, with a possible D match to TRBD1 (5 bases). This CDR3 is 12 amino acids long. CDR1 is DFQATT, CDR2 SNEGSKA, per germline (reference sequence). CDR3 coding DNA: TGCAAACCCGGGGGGACGAACACTGAAGCTTTCTTT. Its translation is CKPGGTNTEAFF.

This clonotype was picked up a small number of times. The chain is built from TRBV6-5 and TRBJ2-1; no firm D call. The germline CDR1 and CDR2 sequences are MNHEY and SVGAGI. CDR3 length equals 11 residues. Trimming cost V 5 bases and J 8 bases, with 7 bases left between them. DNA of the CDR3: TGTGCCAGCAGTCGATCCGATGAGCAGTTCTTC. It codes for CASSRSDEQFF.

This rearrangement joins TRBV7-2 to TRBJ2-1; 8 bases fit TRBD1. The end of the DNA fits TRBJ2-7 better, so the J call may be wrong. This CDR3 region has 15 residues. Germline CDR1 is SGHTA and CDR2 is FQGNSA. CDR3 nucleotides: TGTGCCAGCAGCTCCCCCTGGACAGGGTACTACGAGCAGTACTTC. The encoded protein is CASSSPWTGYYEQYF.

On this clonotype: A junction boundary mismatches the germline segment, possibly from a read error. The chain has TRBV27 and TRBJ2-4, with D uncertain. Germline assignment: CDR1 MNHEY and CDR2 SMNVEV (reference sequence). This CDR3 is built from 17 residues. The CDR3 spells CASSLEAGSYAKNIQYF. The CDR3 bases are TGCGCCAGCAGTTTAGAAGCCGGCAGTTATGCCAAAAACATTCAGTACTTC.

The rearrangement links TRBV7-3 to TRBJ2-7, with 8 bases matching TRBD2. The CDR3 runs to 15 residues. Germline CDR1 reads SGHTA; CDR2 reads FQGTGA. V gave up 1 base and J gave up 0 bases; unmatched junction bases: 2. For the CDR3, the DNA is TGTGCCAGCAGCTTAATGAGCGGGAGCTCCTACGAGCAGTACTTC. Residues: CASSLMSGSSYEQYF.

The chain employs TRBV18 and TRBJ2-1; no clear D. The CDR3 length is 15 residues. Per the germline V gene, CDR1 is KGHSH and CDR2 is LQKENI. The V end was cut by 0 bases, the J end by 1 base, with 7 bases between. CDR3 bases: TGTGCCAGCTCACCACCGGCAGCTTCCTACAATGAGCAGTTCTTC. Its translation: CASSPPAASYNEQFF.